These T cell receptor beta chains were read from a single sample in a study of response to subunit inactivated influenza vaccine. TCRdb redid the calling of the RT-PCR reads with MiXCR, one entry per CDR3 protein. The data contain fewer than 700,000 distinct CDR3 sequences, 10% to 15% of them singletons. The material sequenced was PBMCs from blood, taken 45 days after vaccination. Receptor source: a man aged 50 or older who received an inactivated influenza vaccine. Each CDR3 is given with its conserved first and last residue. D genes are given only for firm matches. A row's size may be missing; if present it is once, few, many or a size class.

size	V	D	J	CDR3	DNA
many	TRBV6-5	.	TRBJ1-1	CASSYRNTEAFF	TGTGCCAGCAGTTACCGGAACACTGAAGCTTTCTTT
few	TRBV7-2	.	TRBJ1-2	CASSPGPVGYTF	TGTGCCAGCAGCCCTGGACCAGTCGGCTACACCTTC
.	TRBV15	.	TRBJ2-3	CATSEGAGISTDTQSF	TGTGCCACCAGCGAGGGTGCCGGGATTAGCACAGATACGCAGTCTTTT
few	TRBV28	TRBD1	TRBJ2-7	CASSRGREQYF	TGTGCCAGTTCCAGGGGGCGGGAGCAGTACTTC
.	TRBV6-1	.	TRBJ2-7	CASSDQGSYEQYF	TGTGCCAGCAGTGACCAGGGATCCTACGAGCAGTACTTC
many	TRBV7-2	TRBD1	TRBJ1-1	CASSLGDRGSAFF	TGTGCCAGCAGCTTAGGGGACAGGGGTTCAGCTTTCTTT
many	TRBV6-5	.	TRBJ2-7	CASSYVRAVPPYEQYF	TGTGCCAGCAGTTACGTACGTGCGGTACCCCCTTACGAGCAGTACTTC
.	TRBV3-1	.	TRBJ1-2	CASSQDPNLGRGYTF	TGTGCCAGCAGCCAAGATCCCAACCTGGGGAGGGGCTACACCTTC
.	TRBV6-5	.	TRBJ1-1	CASSYRSNTEAFF	TGTGCCAGCAGTTACCGTTCTAACACTGAAGCTTTCTTT
.	TRBV28	.	TRBJ2-1	CASSLSGGAGIEQFF	TGTGCCAGCAGTTTGTCGGGGGGCGCCGGGATTGAGCAGTTCTTC
many	TRBV9	TRBD1	TRBJ2-1	CASSVADRGDEQFF	TGTGCCAGCAGCGTAGCGGACAGGGGAGATGAGCAGTTCTTC
.	TRBV5-1	.	TRBJ2-3	CASSLDGGSTDTQYF	TGCGCCAGCAGCTTGGATGGCGGGAGCACAGATACGCAGTATTTT
.	TRBV19	.	TRBJ2-1	CASSIIGGNEQFF	TGTGCCAGTAGTATAATAGGGGGCAATGAGCAGTTCTTC
few	TRBV20-1	.	TRBJ2-2	CSARGPLGATTGELFF	TGCAGTGCTAGAGGCCCTTTGGGAGCGACCACCGGGGAGCTGTTTTTT
.	TRBV11-3	TRBD1	TRBJ1-1	CASSSGQYLEAFF	TGTGCCAGCAGCTCGGGACAGTACCTCGAAGCTTTCTTT
.	TRBV7-9	.	TRBJ1-1	CASSFPTGTEAFF	TGTGCCAGCAGCTTCCCGACAGGTACTGAAGCTTTCTTT
few	TRBV14	.	TRBJ1-1	CASSQVREPNTEAFF	TGTGCCAGCAGCCAAGTTCGGGAGCCGAACACTGAAGCTTTCTTT
many	TRBV12-3/TRBV12-4	.	TRBJ2-3	CASSFNRADGQYF	TGTGCCAGCAGTTTTAACAGAGCAGACGGGCAGTATTTT
many	TRBV7-9	TRBD1	TRBJ1-2	CASSLEGAGLYGYTF	TGTGCCAGCAGCTTAGAGGGGGCAGGGCTCTATGGCTACACCTTC
.	TRBV21-1	.	TRBJ2-2	CASSRVPGELFF	TGTGCCAGCAGTAGAGTTCCCGGGGAGCTGTTTTTT
many	TRBV5-5	.	TRBJ2-3	CASSLEATDTQYF	TGTGCCAGCAGCTTGGAGGCGACAGATACGCAGTATTTT
many	TRBV6-5	.	TRBJ2-7	CASSQGNEQYF	TGTGCCAGCAGCCAGGGGAACGAGCAGTACTTC
few	TRBV15	TRBD1	TRBJ2-5	CATSSTGEETQYF	TGTGCCACCAGCTCCACAGGGGAAGAGACCCAGTACTTC
many	TRBV6-5	TRBD2	TRBJ2-1	CASSYLSGYGTSGTYNEQFF	TGTGCCAGCAGTTATTTGTCGGGCTACGGGACTAGCGGGACATACAATGAGCAGTTCTTC
.	TRBV5-1	TRBD1	TRBJ1-1	CASSYLPGQGASTEAFF	TGCGCCAGCAGCTACCTGCCTGGACAGGGGGCAAGCACTGAAGCTTTCTTT
few	TRBV20-1	TRBD2	TRBJ2-3	CSASYAGGPDTQYF	TGCAGTGCTAGCTATGCGGGAGGGCCAGATACGCAGTATTTT
many	TRBV20-1	TRBD2	TRBJ2-3	CSAPRLAGVSDTQYF	TGCAGTGCGCCAAGACTAGCGGGAGTCTCAGATACGCAGTATTTT
few	TRBV25-1	.	TRBJ2-7	CASSELWGQYF	TGTGCCAGCAGTGAATTGTGGGGGCAGTACTTC
.	TRBV15	.	TRBJ2-1	CATSGRRGGLTYNEQFF	TGTGCCACCAGCGGCAGGCGTGGCGGGCTAACCTACAATGAGCAGTTCTTC
many	TRBV12-3/TRBV12-4	TRBD1	TRBJ2-7	CASSRTGEEQYF	TGTGCCAGCAGTCGGACAGGGGAAGAGCAGTACTTC
few	TRBV4-3	.	TRBJ1-1	CASSQVYGDTEAFF	TGCGCCAGCAGCCAAGTATATGGGGACACTGAAGCTTTCTTT
few	TRBV12-3/TRBV12-4	TRBD1	TRBJ1-2	CASSFGDRAYYGYTF	TGTGCCAGCAGTTTCGGGGACAGGGCCTACTATGGCTACACCTTC
few	TRBV15	TRBD1	TRBJ2-5	CATSRVDRDQETQYF	TGTGCCACCAGCAGAGTGGACAGGGACCAAGAGACCCAGTACTTC
.	TRBV7-9	.	TRBJ2-3	CASSLAGAFRTDTQYF	TGTGCCAGCAGCTTAGCAGGGGCGTTTCGCACAGATACGCAGTATTTT
few	TRBV20-1	.	TRBJ2-1	CSARERRDPTSANNEQFF	TGCAGTGCTAGAGAGAGAAGGGACCCGACTAGTGCTAACAATGAGCAGTTCTTC
.	TRBV12-3/TRBV12-4	TRBD2	TRBJ2-1	CASSLSGRAYLVNEQFF	TGTGCCAGCAGTCTTAGCGGGAGGGCCTATTTAGTGAATGAGCAGTTCTTC
many	TRBV7-2	.	TRBJ2-3	CASSSGRTDTQYF	TGCGCCAGCAGCTCCGGCCGCACAGATACGCAGTATTTT
few	TRBV14	TRBD1	TRBJ1-2	CASSQGGQNYGYTF	TGTGCCAGCAGCCAAGGGGGACAGAACTATGGCTACACCTTC
many	TRBV28	.	TRBJ2-1	CASSRPRNEQFF	TGTGCCAGCAGCCGACCAAGGAATGAGCAGTTCTTC
.	TRBV10-3	.	TRBJ2-1	CAISRGDYNEQFF	TGTGCCATCAGCCGCGGGGATTACAATGAGCAGTTCTTC
few	TRBV5-1	.	TRBJ1-5	CASSLDGDSNQPQHF	TGCGCCAGCAGCCTGGACGGCGATAGCAATCAGCCCCAGCATTTT
.	TRBV7-9	.	TRBJ1-1	CASRPQNTEAFF	TGTGCCAGCAGGCCTCAGAACACTGAAGCTTTCTTT
many	TRBV7-2	TRBD1	TRBJ2-2	CASRTGTGRTGELFF	TGTGCCAGCAGAACCGGGACAGGGAGGACCGGGGAGCTGTTTTTT
.	TRBV10-2	TRBD1	TRBJ1-6	CASSQDRGGPNSPLHF	TGCGCCAGCAGCCAAGACAGGGGGGGCCCAAATTCACCCCTCCACTTT
.	TRBV12-3/TRBV12-4	.	TRBJ1-6	CASSLANSPLHF	TGTGCCAGCAGCCTTGCTAATTCACCCCTCCACTTT
many	TRBV5-5	.	TRBJ2-4	CASGPGTAKNIQYF	TGTGCCAGTGGCCCCGGAACAGCCAAAAACATTCAGTACTTC
.	TRBV12-3/TRBV12-4	.	TRBJ1-2	CASSLTWGDGYTF	TGTGCCAGCAGCCTAACGTGGGGCGATGGCTACACCTTC
few	TRBV10-3	.	TRBJ1-1	CAIRLSGVNTEAFF	TGTGCCATCAGGCTTTCGGGGGTGAACACTGAAGCTTTCTTT
many	TRBV6-1	.	TRBJ2-7	CASSLQPSYEQYF	TGTGCCAGCAGTCTGCAGCCTAGCTACGAGCAGTACTTC
.	TRBV29-1	.	TRBJ2-1	CSVVGGGNEQFF	TGCAGCGTTGTAGGGGGGGGGAATGAGCAGTTCTTC
.	TRBV12-3/TRBV12-4	TRBD2	TRBJ2-7	CASSLAELAGEQYF	TGTGCCAGCAGTTTAGCCGAGTTAGCGGGGGAGCAGTACTTC